The rows below give T cell receptor beta chains drawn from one sample of a study of cytomegalovirus exposure and HLA in healthy donors. TCRdb keeps only in-frame clones here, not all; method: immunoSEQ multiplex PCR. The sample records 100,000 to 150,000 clones, about 81% being singletons. The sequenced material came from PBMCs. These TCRs come from a woman in her 40s in good health and CMV-seropositive. CDR3s include the opening cysteine and the closing phenylalanine or tryptophan. Fields, in order: D gene, V gene, J gene, clone size, CDR3 protein, CDR3 DNA. D genes are given only for firm matches. The size of a clone is reported for some rows only, either as once, few or many, or as a class for expanded clones.

d_call: TRBD1; v_call: TRBV4-1; j_call: TRBJ1-4; clone_size: few; cdr3_aa: CASSQLTGIYEKLFF; cdr3_nt: TGCGCCAGCAGCCAACTGACAGGGATTTATGAAAAACTGTTTTTT
d_call: NA; v_call: TRBV29-1; j_call: TRBJ2-1; clone_size: NA; cdr3_aa: CSVGLSGSYNEQFF; cdr3_nt: TGCAGCGTTGGATTATCCGGGTCCTACAATGAGCAGTTCTTC
d_call: TRBD1; v_call: TRBV5-1; j_call: TRBJ2-3; clone_size: NA; cdr3_aa: CASSAGQAFSTDTQYF; cdr3_nt: TGCGCCAGCAGCGCAGGACAGGCCTTCAGCACAGATACGCAGTATTTT
d_call: TRBD1; v_call: TRBV6-6; j_call: TRBJ2-3; clone_size: NA; cdr3_aa: CASSKTGTGATDTQYF; cdr3_nt: TGTGCCAGCAGTAAGACCGGGACAGGGGCCACAGATACGCAGTATTTT
d_call: TRBD1; v_call: TRBV5-1; j_call: TRBJ2-1; clone_size: NA; cdr3_aa: CASSLGTGSYNEQFF; cdr3_nt: TGCGCCAGCAGCTTGGGGACAGGCTCCTACAATGAGCAGTTCTTC
d_call: NA; v_call: TRBV7-2; j_call: TRBJ2-2; clone_size: NA; cdr3_aa: CASSPQRDTGELFF; cdr3_nt: TGTGCCAGCAGCCCCCAGCGAGACACCGGGGAGCTGTTTTTT
d_call: TRBD1; v_call: TRBV4-1; j_call: TRBJ2-7; clone_size: NA; cdr3_aa: CASSQVSGQGAEQYF; cdr3_nt: TGCGCCAGCAGCCAAGTTTCGGGACAGGGGGCCGAGCAGTACTTC
d_call: TRBD1; v_call: TRBV2; j_call: TRBJ1-2; clone_size: NA; cdr3_aa: CASIPDRGPTYGYTF; cdr3_nt: TGTGCCAGCATCCCGGACAGGGGTCCGACCTATGGCTACACCTTC
d_call: NA; v_call: TRBV2; j_call: TRBJ1-2; clone_size: NA; cdr3_aa: CASSKGQNYGYTF; cdr3_nt: TGTGCCAGCAGTAAAGGACAGAACTATGGCTACACCTTC
d_call: NA; v_call: TRBV6-1; j_call: TRBJ1-1; clone_size: many; cdr3_aa: CASSETYSNTEAFF; cdr3_nt: TGTGCCAGCAGTGAAACCTATTCGAACACTGAAGCTTTCTTT
d_call: NA; v_call: TRBV5-1; j_call: TRBJ1-2; clone_size: NA; cdr3_aa: CASSLDRASGYTF; cdr3_nt: TGCGCCAGCAGCTTGGACAGGGCGAGTGGCTACACCTTC
d_call: NA; v_call: TRBV9; j_call: TRBJ1-1; clone_size: NA; cdr3_aa: CASRALRLNTEAFF; cdr3_nt: TGTGCCAGCAGGGCCCTGAGGCTTAACACTGAAGCTTTCTTT
d_call: TRBD2; v_call: TRBV9; j_call: TRBJ2-2; clone_size: NA; cdr3_aa: CASSVSLGSGGPNTGELFF; cdr3_nt: TGTGCCAGCAGCGTCTCCCTGGGGAGCGGGGGCCCTAACACCGGGGAGCTGTTTTTT
d_call: TRBD2; v_call: TRBV9; j_call: TRBJ2-1; clone_size: once; cdr3_aa: CASSVVGGRNSYNERFF; cdr3_nt: TGTGCCAGCAGCGTAGTGGGCGGGAGAAACTCCTACAATGAGCGGTTCTTC
d_call: TRBD1; v_call: TRBV19; j_call: TRBJ1-1; clone_size: NA; cdr3_aa: CASIKQGWDRSNTEAFF; cdr3_nt: TGTGCCAGTATTAAACAAGGGTGGGACAGATCGAACACTGAAGCTTTCTTT
d_call: TRBD1; v_call: TRBV15; j_call: TRBJ1-2; clone_size: few; cdr3_aa: CATRGTGERYGYTF; cdr3_nt: TGTGCCACCAGGGGGACAGGGGAGCGATATGGCTACACCTTC
d_call: NA; v_call: TRBV6-1; j_call: TRBJ1-6; clone_size: NA; cdr3_aa: CATTTWASGDSPLHF; cdr3_nt: TGTGCCACCACCACCTGGGCCTCGGGGGATTCACCCCTCCACTTT
d_call: TRBD2; v_call: TRBV19; j_call: TRBJ2-7; clone_size: NA; cdr3_aa: CASGAGDEYEQYF; cdr3_nt: TGTGCCAGCGGAGCGGGAGATGAGTACGAGCAGTACTTC
d_call: NA; v_call: TRBV5-6; j_call: TRBJ1-5; clone_size: NA; cdr3_aa: CASSPRGGAGNQPQHF; cdr3_nt: TGTGCCAGCAGCCCCCGAGGGGGGGCGGGAAATCAGCCCCAGCATTTT
d_call: TRBD2; v_call: TRBV5-6; j_call: TRBJ2-5; clone_size: NA; cdr3_aa: CASSLTSGGAWETQYF; cdr3_nt: TGTGCCAGCAGCTTGACTAGCGGGGGGGCATGGGAGACCCAGTACTTC
d_call: TRBD1; v_call: TRBV4-1; j_call: TRBJ2-7; clone_size: NA; cdr3_aa: CASSQEGQGSYEQYF; cdr3_nt: TGCGCCAGCAGCCAAGAGGGACAGGGGAGCTACGAGCAGTACTTC
d_call: TRBD1; v_call: TRBV29-1; j_call: TRBJ2-7; clone_size: NA; cdr3_aa: CSVNRQGPPYEQYF; cdr3_nt: TGCAGCGTTAACCGACAGGGGCCCCCCTACGAGCAGTACTTC
d_call: TRBD2; v_call: TRBV7-3; j_call: TRBJ2-1; clone_size: few; cdr3_aa: CASSLLVGGRGNEQFF; cdr3_nt: TGTGCCAGCAGCTTACTTGTTGGCGGGAGGGGGAATGAGCAGTTCTTC
d_call: TRBD1; v_call: TRBV25-1; j_call: TRBJ1-6; clone_size: NA; cdr3_aa: CASSANRGYSPLHF; cdr3_nt: TGTGCCAGCAGTGCCAACAGGGGGTACTCACCCCTCCACTTT